Below are 21 T cell receptor beta chains sequenced from a single sample in a study of blood T cell repertoires in COVID-19. Sequencing was performed with immunoSEQ multiplex PCR; in TCRdb, only in-frame clones are kept and a portion is missing. The sample has a few hundred thousand clones, around 90% seen once. Sample: peripheral blood. The receptors come from an older man with acute or convalescent COVID-19.

This sequence joins TRBV9 and TRBJ2-2; 14 nucleotides line up with TRBD2. Unmatched junction bases numbered 13, after V lost 4 bases and J lost 11 bases. The CDR3 loop spans 17 amino acids. Germline loops: CDR1 SGDLS, CDR2 YYNGEE. Written as DNA, the CDR3 is TGTGCCAGCAGCTTACCGGGACTAGCGGGAGTGCGGGAAGAGCTGTTTTTT. It yields the protein CASSLPGLAGVREELFF.

The V and J genes are TRBV29-1 and TRBJ2-7; 7 bases are shared with TRBD1. Germline CDR1 reads SQVTM; CDR2 reads ANQGSEA. The CDR3 has 14 residues. Germline trimming cut 4 bases from V and 5 bases from J; bases unmatched to any gene: 11. CDR3 residues: CSVAGTVYPHEQYF. The CDR3 nucleotides read TGCAGCGTTGCTGGGACAGTGTATCCCCACGAGCAGTACTTC.

The rearrangement uses TRBV6-5 and TRBJ1-1; 7 nucleotides line up with TRBD1. CDR1 is MNHEY and CDR2 is SVGAGI in the germline V gene. This CDR3 is built from 15 residues. V lost 5 bases, J lost 4 bases, and 10 bases stayed unmatched. The CDR3 is CASSRQGKVSTEAFF. The CDR3 DNA is TGTGCCAGCAGTCGACAGGGAAAGGTGAGCACTGAAGCTTTCTTT.

The chain combines TRBV7-2 with TRBJ2-7; D not certain. Trimming cost V 1 base and J 2 bases, with 6 bases left between them. This CDR3 region has 13 residues. From germline, CDR1 is SGHTA and CDR2 FQGNSA. Here the CDR3 DNA reads TGTGCCAGCAGCTTAGAAGCCCCCTACGAGCAGTACTTC. Translated, it gives CASSLEAPYEQYF. Together with reference TRBV7-2 and TRBJ2-7, the CDR3 gives the full variable domain: GAGVSQSPSNKVTEKGKDVELRCDPISGHTALYWYRQSLGQGLEFLIYFQGNSAPDKSGLPSDRFSAERTGGSVSTLTIQRTQQEDSAVYLCASSLEAPYEQYFGPGTRLTVT.

To note about this clone: A read error may produce the germline difference seen at one junction end. In DNA form, the CDR3 reads TGCGCCAGCGGCTTTATGGGGGCGGAACAAGAGACCCAGTACTTC. Its translation is CASGFMGAEQETQYF. V usage is TRBV5-1 and J usage is TRBJ2-5, with D possibly being TRBD1 (6 bases). In germline, CDR1 is SGHRS, CDR2 YFSETQ. This CDR3 has 15 amino acids.

The chain joins TRBV7-8 to TRBJ1-1; 7 bases are shared with TRBD1. The CDR3 covers 15 residues. The germline V gene encodes CDR1 SGHVS and CDR2 FQNEAQ. J gave up 0 bases and V 5 bases, and 6 bases lay outside the gene matches. The CDR3 sequence: CASSLSGQLNTEAFF. The CDR3 DNA follows: TGTGCCAGCAGCCTGTCGGGACAGCTGAACACTGAAGCTTTCTTT.

The V and J genes are TRBV4-1 and TRBJ1-1, with D perhaps TRBD1 (6 bases). The germline V and J ends were trimmed by 4 bases and 5 bases, with 20 bases remaining between them. The CDR3 is 16 residues long. The germline V gene has CDR1 MGHRA and CDR2 YSYEKL. DNA of the CDR3: TGCGCCAGCAGCCCGGTGGGGGGGGGCCGTGGGACTGAAGCTTTCTTT. As protein: CASSPVGGGRGTEAFF.

V gene TRBV6-1 combines with J gene TRBJ1-3, with 7 bases aligning to TRBD1. Germline-derived CDR1 and CDR2 are MNHNS and SASEGT. There are 16 residues in the CDR3. V trimming: 3 bases; J trimming: 0 bases; junction bases outside the gene matches: 5. The CDR3 spells CASSEPTGFSGNTIYF. Written as DNA, the CDR3 is TGTGCCAGCAGTGAGCCGACAGGGTTCTCTGGAAACACCATATATTTT.

The chain uses TRBV27 and TRBJ1-1; D call uncertain. The CDR3 sequence is 13 residues long. Germline assignment: CDR1 MNHEY and CDR2 SMNVEV (reference sequence). V was trimmed by 5 bases and J by 0 bases, leaving 7 bases between them. CDR3 sequence reads: CASSRVMNTEAFF. In DNA, the CDR3 is TGTGCCAGCAGTCGAGTTATGAACACTGAAGCTTTCTTT.

This clone was seen once. The chain couples TRBV4-2 to TRBJ1-2; 8 bases are a match to TRBD1. The germline V gene has CDR1 LGHNA and CDR2 YNFKEQ. This CDR3 is 15 amino acids long. Germline trimming cut 4 bases from V and 0 bases from J; bases unmatched to any gene: 4. The CDR3 DNA sequence: TGTGCCAGCAGCCGGCAGGGGGCGGCTAACTATGGCTACACCTTC. It codes for CASSRQGAANYGYTF.

This chain uses TRBV29-1 with TRBJ2-2; maybe TRBD1 (5 bases). The CDR3 spans 14 residues. Deletions cut 4 bases from V and 6 bases from J, with 15 bases between. Looked up from germline, CDR1 is SQVTM and CDR2 is ANQGSEA. The CDR3 DNA follows: TGCAGCGTTGTAAGCAGGGTAGTTCCCGGGGAGCTGTTTTTT. This translates into CSVVSRVVPGELFF.

The chain recombines TRBV3-1 (or the pseudogene TRBV3-2) with TRBJ2-1; maybe TRBD2 (7 bases). CDR1 LGHDT and CDR2 YNNKEL come from the germline V gene (reference sequence). The CDR3 spans 14 residues. Between the trimmed V and J ends, which lost 3 bases and 6 bases, there was a span of 12 bases. The CDR3 spells CASSHMGGRNEQFF. Here the CDR3 DNA reads TGTGCCAGCAGCCATATGGGGGGGCGCAATGAGCAGTTCTTC.

This sequence joins TRBV4-3 and TRBJ2-3, with 8 bases matching TRBD1. The CDR3 length is 15 residues. Per germline, CDR1 LGHNA and CDR2 YSLEER. Trimming took 3 bases from V and 4 from J; bases not matched to a gene: 6. The CDR3 loop reads CASSHRTGGSDTQYF. The DNA for the CDR3 is TGCGCCAGCAGCCACCGCACAGGGGGTTCAGATACGCAGTATTTT.

This chain links TRBV4-2 with TRBJ2-5; 8 bases line up with TRBD2. Trimming at V came to 0 bases and at J to 4 bases, leaving 10 bases not matched to a gene. This CDR3 region has 17 residues. The germline CDR1 and CDR2 sequences are LGHNA and YNFKEQ. The CDR3 spells CASSQDPFASGRETQYF. CDR3 DNA: TGTGCCAGCAGCCAAGACCCTTTTGCTAGCGGGCGAGAGACCCAGTACTTC.

This chain connects TRBV5-1 to TRBJ2-1; tentative D call: TRBD1 (5 bases). Germline V CDR1 and CDR2: SGHRS, YFSETQ. V lost 4 bases and J 0 bases, leaving 11 bases between the germline ends. This CDR3 has 15 amino acids. The CDR3 DNA follows: TGCGCCAGCAGCCTGGGGCCCCTCTCCTACAATGAGCAGTTCTTC. Protein: CASSLGPLSYNEQFF. Full variable domain (remainder filled in from reference TRBV5-1 and TRBJ2-1): KAGVTQTPRYLIKTRGQQVTLSCSPISGHRSVSWYQQTPGQGLQFLFEYFSETQRNKGNFPGRFSGRQFSNSRSEMNVSTLELGDSALYLCASSLGPLSYNEQFFGPGTRLTVL.

This clone was detected only a few times. This chain links TRBV2 with TRBJ1-1; D is uncertain. The V and J ends lost 7 bases and 5 bases respectively, with 17 bases between them. Germline V lookup: CDR1 SNHLY, CDR2 FYNNEI. This CDR3 has 14 residues. In nucleotides, the CDR3 is TGTGCCAGCACCAGGACCGCAGAGCGGACTGAAGCTTTCTTT. As protein: CASTRTAERTEAFF.

The chain uses TRBV2 and TRBJ2-1; 9 bases align to TRBD1. The CDR3 loop spans 20 amino acids. V shed 3 bases and J 0 bases; nucleotides not matched to a gene: 15. Germline assignment: CDR1 SNHLY and CDR2 FYNNEI. DNA for the CDR3: TGTGCCAGCAGTGATTTAGACGGGACAGGGCGAAGTAGCTCCTACAATGAGCAGTTCTTC. It encodes CASSDLDGTGRSSSYNEQFF.

The chain joins TRBV7-2 to TRBJ2-3, with D tentatively TRBD1 (6 bases). Germline V gene sequence: CDR1 SGHTA, CDR2 FQGNSA. This CDR3 is built from 16 residues. The V and J ends lost 4 bases and 6 bases respectively, with 20 bases between them. CDR3 in DNA: TGTGCCAGCAGCTACGAGTGGGGGCAGGTTCGGGATACGCAGTATTTT. This codes for CASSYEWGQVRDTQYF.

The chain couples TRBV2 to TRBJ2-2; 11 nucleotides line up with TRBD2. CDR1 and CDR2 (germline): SNHLY, FYNNEI. The CDR3 length is 16 residues. V lost 9 bases and J lost 0; bases outside the gene matches: 6. The CDR3 DNA sequence: TGTGCCAGGGAGATTAGCGGGGGGGCGAACACCGGGGAGCTGTTTTTT. Residues: CAREISGGANTGELFF.

The chain links TRBV5-5 to TRBJ2-5; D is unclear. This CDR3 has 15 amino acids. The V gene's germline CDR1 is SGHKS and CDR2 YYEKEE (reference sequence). The ends were cut back, 4 bases at V and 5 bases at J, with 18 bases in the middle. CDR3 nucleotides: TGTGCCAGCAGCCCCAACCCCGTAGCTGGGGAGACCCAGTACTTC. Translated: CASSPNPVAGETQYF. The whole variable domain, filled in from reference TRBV5-5 and TRBJ2-5, reads DAGVTQSPTHLIKTRGQQVTLRCSPISGHKSVSWYQQVLGQGPQFIFQYYEKEERGRGNFPDRFSARQFPNYSSELNVNALLLGDSALYLCASSPNPVAGETQYFGPGTRLLVL.

This chain uses TRBV9 with TRBJ1-1, with D possibly matching TRBD1 (6 bases). The CDR3 contains 14 residues. Germline assignment: CDR1 SGDLS and CDR2 YYNGEE. Between the trimmed V and J ends, which lost 4 bases and 0 bases, there was a span of 10 bases. The CDR3 DNA reads as TGTGCCAGCAGCATGACAGGCTTGAACACTGAAGCTTTCTTT. Its protein product is CASSMTGLNTEAFF.